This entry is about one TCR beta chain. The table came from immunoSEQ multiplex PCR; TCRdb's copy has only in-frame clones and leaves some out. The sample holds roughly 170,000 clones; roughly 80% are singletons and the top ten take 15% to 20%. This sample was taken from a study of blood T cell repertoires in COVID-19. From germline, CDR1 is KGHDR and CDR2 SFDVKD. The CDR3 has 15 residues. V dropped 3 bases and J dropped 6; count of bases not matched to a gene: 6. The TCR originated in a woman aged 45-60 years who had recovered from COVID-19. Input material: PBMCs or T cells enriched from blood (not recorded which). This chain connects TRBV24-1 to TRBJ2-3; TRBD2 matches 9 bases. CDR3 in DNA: TGTGCCACCAGTGATGCGCGGGAGGGCCCTGATACGCAGTATTTT. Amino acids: CATSDAREGPDTQYF.